This T cell receptor (delta chain) emerged from a study of delta chains in infants with herpesvirus infections. About this clone: Antigen specificity is unknown.

The CDR3 runs 17 residues. J lost 11 bases, V lost 1 base, and 17 bases had no gene match. CDR1 and CDR2 (germline): TSWWSYY, QGS. PBMC RNA was reverse transcribed using gamma-chain- and delta-chain-specific primers. TCRdb made new clone calls on the RT-PCR reads using CATT. The sample records fewer than 4,000 delta-chain clones, less than 35% being singletons. Study-wide results and caveats: A few infants infected before 120 days plus one congenital case had the public Vdelta1 clonotype.

This TCR was sampled from a human donor who was a Ugandan infant, either HIV-exposed or HIV-unexposed (not recorded which). J is TRDJ1 and V is TRDV1, with TRDD3 matching 9 bases. The specimen comprised peripheral blood, sampled at time point 3 of longitudinal follow-up. CDR3 nucleotides: TGTGCTCTTGGGGAACCGCCCTTGGTACTGGGGGAGACCTGGCTCATCTTT. Protein: CALGEPPLVLGETWLIF.